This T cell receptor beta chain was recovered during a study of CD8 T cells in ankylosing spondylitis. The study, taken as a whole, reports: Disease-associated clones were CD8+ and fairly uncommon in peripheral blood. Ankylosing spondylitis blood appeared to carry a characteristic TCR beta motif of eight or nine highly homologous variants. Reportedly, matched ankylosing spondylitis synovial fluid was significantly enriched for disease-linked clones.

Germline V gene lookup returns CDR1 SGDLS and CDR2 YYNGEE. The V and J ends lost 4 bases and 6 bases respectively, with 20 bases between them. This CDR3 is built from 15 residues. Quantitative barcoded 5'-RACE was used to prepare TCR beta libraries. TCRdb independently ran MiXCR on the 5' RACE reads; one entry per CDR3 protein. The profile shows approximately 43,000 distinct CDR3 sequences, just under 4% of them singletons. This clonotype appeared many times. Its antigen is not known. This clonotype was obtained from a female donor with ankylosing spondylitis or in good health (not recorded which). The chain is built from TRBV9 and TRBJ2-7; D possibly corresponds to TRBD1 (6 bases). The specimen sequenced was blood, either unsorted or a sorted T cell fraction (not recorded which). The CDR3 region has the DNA TGTGCCAGCAGCATAAACCCGGGACATGCAAGCGAGCAGTACTTC. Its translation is CASSINPGHASEQYF.